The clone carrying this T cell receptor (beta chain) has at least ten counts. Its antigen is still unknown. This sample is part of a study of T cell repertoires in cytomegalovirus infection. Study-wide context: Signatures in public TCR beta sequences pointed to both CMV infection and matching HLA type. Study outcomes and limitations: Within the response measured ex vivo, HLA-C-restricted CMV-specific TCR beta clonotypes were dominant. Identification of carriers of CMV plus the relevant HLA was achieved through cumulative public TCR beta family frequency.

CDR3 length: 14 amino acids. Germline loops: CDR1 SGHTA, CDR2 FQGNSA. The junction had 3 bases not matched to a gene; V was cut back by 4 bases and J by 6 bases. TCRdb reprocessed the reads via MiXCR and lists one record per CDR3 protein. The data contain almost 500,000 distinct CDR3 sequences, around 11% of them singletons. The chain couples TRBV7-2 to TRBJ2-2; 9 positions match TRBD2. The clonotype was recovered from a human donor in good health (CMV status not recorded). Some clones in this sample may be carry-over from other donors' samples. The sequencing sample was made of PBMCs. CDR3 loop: CASSSLAGAGELFF. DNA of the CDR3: TGTGCCAGCAGCTCCTTAGCGGGAGCCGGGGAGCTGTTTTTT.